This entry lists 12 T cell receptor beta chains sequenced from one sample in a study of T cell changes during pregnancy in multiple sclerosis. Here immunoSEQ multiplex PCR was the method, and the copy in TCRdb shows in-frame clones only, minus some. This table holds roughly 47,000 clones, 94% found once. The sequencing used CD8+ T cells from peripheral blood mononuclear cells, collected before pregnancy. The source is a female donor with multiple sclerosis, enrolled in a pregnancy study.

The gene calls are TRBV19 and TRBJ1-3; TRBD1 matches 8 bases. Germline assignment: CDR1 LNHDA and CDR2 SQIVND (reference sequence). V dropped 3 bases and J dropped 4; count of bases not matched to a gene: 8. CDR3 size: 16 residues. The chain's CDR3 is CASSIRQDRDGNTIYF. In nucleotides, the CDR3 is TGTGCCAGTAGTATCCGCCAGGACAGGGACGGAAACACCATATATTTT. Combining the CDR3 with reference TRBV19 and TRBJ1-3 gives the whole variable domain DGGITQSPKYLFRKEGQNVTLSCEQNLNHDAMYWYRQDPGQGLRLIYYSQIVNDFQKGDIAEGYSVSREKKESFPLTVTSAQKNPTAFYLCASSIRQDRDGNTIYFGEGSWLTVV.

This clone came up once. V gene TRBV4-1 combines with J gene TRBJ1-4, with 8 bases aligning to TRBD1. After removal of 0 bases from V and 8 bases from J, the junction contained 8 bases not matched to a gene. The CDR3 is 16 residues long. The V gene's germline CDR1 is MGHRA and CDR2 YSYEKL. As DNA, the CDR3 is TGCGCCAGCAGCCAAGACGCAGGGGGCGTCGACGAAAAACTGTTTTTT. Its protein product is CASSQDAGGVDEKLFF.

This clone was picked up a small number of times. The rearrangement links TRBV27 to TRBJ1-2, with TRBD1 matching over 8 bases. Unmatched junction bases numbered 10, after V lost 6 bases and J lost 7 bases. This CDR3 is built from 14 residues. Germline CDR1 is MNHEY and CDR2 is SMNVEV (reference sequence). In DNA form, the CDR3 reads TGTGCCAGCAGCTACGGACAGGGATTAGTTGGCTACACCTTC. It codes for CASSYGQGLVGYTF.

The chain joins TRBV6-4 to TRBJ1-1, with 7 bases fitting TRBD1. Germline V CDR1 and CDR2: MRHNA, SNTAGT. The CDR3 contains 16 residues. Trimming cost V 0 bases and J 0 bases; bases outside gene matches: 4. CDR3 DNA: TGTGCCAGCAGTGACTCGGCAGGGGGGATGAACACTGAAGCTTTCTTT. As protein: CASSDSAGGMNTEAFF.

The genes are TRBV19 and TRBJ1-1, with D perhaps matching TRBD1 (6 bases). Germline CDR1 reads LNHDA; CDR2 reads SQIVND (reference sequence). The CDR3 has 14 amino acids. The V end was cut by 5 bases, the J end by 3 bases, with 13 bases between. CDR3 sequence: CASSWTAQYTEAFF. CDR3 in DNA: TGTGCCAGTAGTTGGACAGCCCAGTACACTGAAGCTTTCTTT. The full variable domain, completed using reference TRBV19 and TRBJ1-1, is DGGITQSPKYLFRKEGQNVTLSCEQNLNHDAMYWYRQDPGQGLRLIYYSQIVNDFQKGDIAEGYSVSREKKESFPLTVTSAQKNPTAFYLCASSWTAQYTEAFFGQGTRLTVV.

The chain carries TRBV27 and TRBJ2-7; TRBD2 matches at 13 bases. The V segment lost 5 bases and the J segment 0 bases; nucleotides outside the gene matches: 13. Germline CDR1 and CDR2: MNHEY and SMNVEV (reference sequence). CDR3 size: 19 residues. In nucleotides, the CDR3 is TGTGCCAGCAGTGGGGGACTAGCGGGACGTCTAGAGAGCTCCTACGAGCAGTACTTC. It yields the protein CASSGGLAGRLESSYEQYF.

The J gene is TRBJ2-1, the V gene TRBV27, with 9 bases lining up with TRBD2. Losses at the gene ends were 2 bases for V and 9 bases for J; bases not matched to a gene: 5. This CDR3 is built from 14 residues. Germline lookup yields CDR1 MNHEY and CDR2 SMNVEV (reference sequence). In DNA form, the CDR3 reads TGTGCCAGCAGTTTACTAGCGGGATTGAGTGAGCAGTTCTTC. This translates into CASSLLAGLSEQFF.

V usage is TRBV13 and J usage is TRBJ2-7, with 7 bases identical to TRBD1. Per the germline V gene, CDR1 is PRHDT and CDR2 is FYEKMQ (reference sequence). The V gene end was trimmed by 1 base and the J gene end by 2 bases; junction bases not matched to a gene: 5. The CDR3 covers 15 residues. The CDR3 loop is CASSLERQGAYEQYF. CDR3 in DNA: TGTGCCAGCAGCTTAGAGAGGCAGGGGGCCTACGAGCAGTACTTC. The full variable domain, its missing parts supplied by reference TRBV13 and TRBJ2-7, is AAGVIQSPRHLIKEKRETATLKCYPIPRHDTVYWYQQGPGQDPQFLISFYEKMQSDKGSIPDRFSAQQFSDYHSELNMSSLELGDSALYFCASSLERQGAYEQYFGPGTRLTVT.

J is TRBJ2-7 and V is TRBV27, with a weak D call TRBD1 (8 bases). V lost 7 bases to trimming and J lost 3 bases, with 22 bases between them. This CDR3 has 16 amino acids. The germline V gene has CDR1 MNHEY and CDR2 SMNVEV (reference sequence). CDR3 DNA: TGTGCCAGCACTTCGAGGGGGGGAACAGGGGGCTACGAGCAGTACTTC. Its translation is CASTSRGGTGGYEQYF.

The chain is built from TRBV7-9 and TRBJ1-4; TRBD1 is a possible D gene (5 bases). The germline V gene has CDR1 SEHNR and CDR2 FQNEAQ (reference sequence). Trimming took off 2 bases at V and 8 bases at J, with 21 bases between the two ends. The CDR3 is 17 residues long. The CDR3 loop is CASSLLSGPLRGEKLFF. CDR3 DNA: TGTGCCAGCAGCTTACTATCTGGGCCCTTACGGGGGGAAAAACTGTTTTTT.

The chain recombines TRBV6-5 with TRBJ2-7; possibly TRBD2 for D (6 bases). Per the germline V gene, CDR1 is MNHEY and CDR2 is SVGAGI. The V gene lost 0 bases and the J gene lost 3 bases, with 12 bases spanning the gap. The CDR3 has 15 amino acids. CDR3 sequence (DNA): TGTGCCAGCAGTTACTCGACGGGACTCCTCTACGAGCAGTACTTC. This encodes CASSYSTGLLYEQYF.

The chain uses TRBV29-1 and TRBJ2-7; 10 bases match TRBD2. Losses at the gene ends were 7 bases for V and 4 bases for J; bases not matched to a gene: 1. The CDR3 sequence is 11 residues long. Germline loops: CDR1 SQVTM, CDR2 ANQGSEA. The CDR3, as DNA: TGCAGCGCGACTAGCGGGTACGAGCAGTACTTC. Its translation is CSATSGYEQYF.